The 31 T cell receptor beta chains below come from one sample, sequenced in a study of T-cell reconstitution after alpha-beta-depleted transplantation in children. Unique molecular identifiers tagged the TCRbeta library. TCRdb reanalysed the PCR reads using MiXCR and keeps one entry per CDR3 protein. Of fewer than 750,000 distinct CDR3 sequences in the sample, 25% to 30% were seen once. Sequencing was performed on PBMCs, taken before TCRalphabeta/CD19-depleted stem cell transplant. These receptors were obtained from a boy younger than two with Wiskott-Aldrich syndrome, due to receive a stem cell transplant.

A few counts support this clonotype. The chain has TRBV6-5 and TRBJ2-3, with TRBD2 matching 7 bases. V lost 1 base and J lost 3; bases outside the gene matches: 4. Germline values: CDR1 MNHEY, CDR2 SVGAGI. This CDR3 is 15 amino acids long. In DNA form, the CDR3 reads TGTGCCAGCAGTTACTGGGGGGGAGTGACAGATACGCAGTATTTT. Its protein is CASSYWGGVTDTQYF.

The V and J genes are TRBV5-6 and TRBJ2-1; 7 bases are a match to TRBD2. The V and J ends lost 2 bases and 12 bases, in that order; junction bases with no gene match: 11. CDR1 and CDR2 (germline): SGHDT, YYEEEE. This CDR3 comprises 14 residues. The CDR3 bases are TGTGCCAGCAGCTTTCGGGAGGTGTGGGTGTTGCAGTTCTTC. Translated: CASSFREVWVLQFF.

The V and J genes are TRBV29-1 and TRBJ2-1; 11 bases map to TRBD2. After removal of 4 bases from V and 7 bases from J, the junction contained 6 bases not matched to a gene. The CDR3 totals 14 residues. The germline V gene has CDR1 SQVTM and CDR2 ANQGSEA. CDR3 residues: CSVVIRTSGNEQFF. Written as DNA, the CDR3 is TGCAGCGTTGTTATCCGGACTAGCGGGAATGAGCAGTTCTTC.

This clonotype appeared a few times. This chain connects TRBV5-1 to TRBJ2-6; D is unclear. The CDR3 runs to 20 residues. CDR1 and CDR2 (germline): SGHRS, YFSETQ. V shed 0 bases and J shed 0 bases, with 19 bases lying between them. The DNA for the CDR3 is TGCGCCAGCAGCTTGGGGGATCGGACGAAGTCCTACTCTGGGGCCAACGTCCTGACTTTC. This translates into CASSLGDRTKSYSGANVLTF.

The CDR3 region is CSVWSSTDTQYF. The CDR3, as DNA: TGCAGCGTTTGGTCGAGCACAGATACGCAGTATTTT. The chain employs TRBV29-1 and TRBJ2-3, with D unresolved. CDR3 length: 12 amino acids. Germline CDR1 and CDR2: SQVTM and ANQGSEA. V was clipped by 5 bases and J by 0 bases, with 6 bases between them.

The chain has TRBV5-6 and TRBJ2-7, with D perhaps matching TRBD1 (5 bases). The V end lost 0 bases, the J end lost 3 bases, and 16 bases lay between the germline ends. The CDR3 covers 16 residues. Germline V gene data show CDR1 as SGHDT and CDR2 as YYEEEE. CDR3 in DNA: TGTGCCAGCAGCTTGGAGGTCCAAGGGGTTCTCTACGAGCAGTACTTC. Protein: CASSLEVQGVLYEQYF.

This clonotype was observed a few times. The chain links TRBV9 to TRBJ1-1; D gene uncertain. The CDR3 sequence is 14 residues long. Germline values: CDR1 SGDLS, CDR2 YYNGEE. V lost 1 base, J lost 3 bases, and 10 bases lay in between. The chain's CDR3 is CASSVRLGDTEAFF. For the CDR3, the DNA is TGTGCCAGCAGCGTACGTCTTGGGGACACTGAAGCTTTCTTT.

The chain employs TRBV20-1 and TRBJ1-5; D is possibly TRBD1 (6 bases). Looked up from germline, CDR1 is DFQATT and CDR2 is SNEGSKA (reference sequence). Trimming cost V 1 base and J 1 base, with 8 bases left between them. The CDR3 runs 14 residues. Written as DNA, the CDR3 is TGCAGTGCTAGAGCAGGGGCCAGCAATCAGCCCCAGCATTTT. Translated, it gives CSARAGASNQPQHF.

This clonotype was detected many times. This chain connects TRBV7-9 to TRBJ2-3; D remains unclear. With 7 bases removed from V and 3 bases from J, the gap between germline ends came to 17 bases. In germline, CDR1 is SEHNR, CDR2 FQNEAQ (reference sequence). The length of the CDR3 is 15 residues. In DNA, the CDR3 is TGTGCCAGCAACCGAGGACCCTCTATGACAGATACGCAGTATTTT. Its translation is CASNRGPSMTDTQYF.

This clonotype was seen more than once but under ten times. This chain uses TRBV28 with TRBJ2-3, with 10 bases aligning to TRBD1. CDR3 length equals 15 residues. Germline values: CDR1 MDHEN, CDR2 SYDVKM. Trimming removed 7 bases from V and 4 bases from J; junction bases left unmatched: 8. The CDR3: CASIPGQGIPDTQYF. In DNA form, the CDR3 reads TGTGCCAGCATCCCGGGACAGGGGATCCCAGATACGCAGTATTTT.

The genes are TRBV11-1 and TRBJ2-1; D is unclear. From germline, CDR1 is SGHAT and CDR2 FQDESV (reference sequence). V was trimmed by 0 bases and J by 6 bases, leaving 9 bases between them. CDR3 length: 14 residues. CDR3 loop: CASSLAGLINEQFF. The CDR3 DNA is TGTGCCAGCAGCTTAGCAGGATTGATCAATGAGCAGTTCTTC.

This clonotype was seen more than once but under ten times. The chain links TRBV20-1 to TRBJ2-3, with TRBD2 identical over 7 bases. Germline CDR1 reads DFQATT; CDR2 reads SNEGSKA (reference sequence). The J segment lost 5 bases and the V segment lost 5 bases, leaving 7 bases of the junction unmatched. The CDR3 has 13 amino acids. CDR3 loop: CSAFGLVGDTQYF. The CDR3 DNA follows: TGCAGTGCTTTCGGACTAGTGGGAGATACGCAGTATTTT.

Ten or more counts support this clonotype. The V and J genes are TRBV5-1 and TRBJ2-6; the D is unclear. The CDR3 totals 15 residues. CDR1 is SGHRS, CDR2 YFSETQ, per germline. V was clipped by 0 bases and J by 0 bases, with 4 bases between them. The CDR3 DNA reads TGCGCCAGCAGCTTGGAGTTCTCTGGGGCCAACGTCCTGACTTTC. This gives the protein CASSLEFSGANVLTF.

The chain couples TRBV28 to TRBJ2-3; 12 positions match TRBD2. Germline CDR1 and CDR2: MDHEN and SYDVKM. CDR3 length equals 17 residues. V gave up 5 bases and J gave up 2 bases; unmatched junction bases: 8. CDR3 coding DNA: TGTGCCAGCAGTGTGACTAGCGGGGGTCACCTCACAGATACGCAGTATTTT. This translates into CASSVTSGGHLTDTQYF.

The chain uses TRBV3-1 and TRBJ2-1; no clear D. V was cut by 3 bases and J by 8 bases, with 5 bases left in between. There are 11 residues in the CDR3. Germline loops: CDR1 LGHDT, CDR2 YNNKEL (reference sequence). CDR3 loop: CASSQHYEQFF. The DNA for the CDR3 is TGTGCCAGCAGCCAGCATTATGAGCAGTTCTTC.

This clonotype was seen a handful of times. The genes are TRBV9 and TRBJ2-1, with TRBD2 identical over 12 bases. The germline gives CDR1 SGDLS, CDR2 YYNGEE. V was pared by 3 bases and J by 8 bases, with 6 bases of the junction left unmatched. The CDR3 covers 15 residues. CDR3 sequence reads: CASSGLAGGGDEQFF. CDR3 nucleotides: TGTGCCAGCAGCGGGCTAGCGGGAGGGGGGGATGAGCAGTTCTTC. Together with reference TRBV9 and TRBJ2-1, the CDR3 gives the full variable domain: DSGVTQTPKHLITATGQRVTLRCSPRSGDLSVYWYQQSLDQGLQFLIQYYNGEERAKGNILERFSAQQFPDLHSELNLSSLELGDSALYFCASSGLAGGGDEQFFGPGTRLTVL.

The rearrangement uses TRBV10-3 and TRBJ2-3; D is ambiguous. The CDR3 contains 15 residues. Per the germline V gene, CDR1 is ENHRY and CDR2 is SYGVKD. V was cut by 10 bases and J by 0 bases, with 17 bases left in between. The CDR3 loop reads CATSTKGASTDTQYF. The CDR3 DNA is TGTGCCACCTCGACAAAGGGCGCGAGCACAGATACGCAGTATTTT.

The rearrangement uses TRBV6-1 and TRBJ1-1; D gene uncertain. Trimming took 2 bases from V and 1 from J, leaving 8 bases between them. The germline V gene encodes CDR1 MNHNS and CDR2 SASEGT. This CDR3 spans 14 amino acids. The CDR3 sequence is CASSELGGNTEAFF. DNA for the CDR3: TGTGCCAGCAGTGAACTGGGCGGGAACACTGAAGCTTTCTTT.

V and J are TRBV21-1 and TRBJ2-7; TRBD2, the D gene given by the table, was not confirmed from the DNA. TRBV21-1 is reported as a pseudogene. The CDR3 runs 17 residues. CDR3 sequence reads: CASTGLAGGPSPYEQYF. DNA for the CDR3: TGTGCCAGCACGGGACTAGCGGGAGGCCCATCCCCCTACGAGCAGTACTTC.

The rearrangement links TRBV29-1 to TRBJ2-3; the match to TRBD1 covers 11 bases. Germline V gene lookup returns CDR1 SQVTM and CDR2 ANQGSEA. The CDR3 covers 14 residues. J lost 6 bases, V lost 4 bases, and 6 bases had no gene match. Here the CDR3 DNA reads TGCAGCGTTGCCGGACAGGGGGCCGCTGATACGCAGTATTTT. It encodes CSVAGQGAADTQYF.

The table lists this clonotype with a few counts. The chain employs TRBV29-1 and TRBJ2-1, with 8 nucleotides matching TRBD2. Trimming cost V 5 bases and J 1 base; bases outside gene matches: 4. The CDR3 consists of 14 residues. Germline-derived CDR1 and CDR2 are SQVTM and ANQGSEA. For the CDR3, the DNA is TGCAGCGTTCCTAGCGGGCCTTCCTACAATGAGCAGTTCTTC. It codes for CSVPSGPSYNEQFF.

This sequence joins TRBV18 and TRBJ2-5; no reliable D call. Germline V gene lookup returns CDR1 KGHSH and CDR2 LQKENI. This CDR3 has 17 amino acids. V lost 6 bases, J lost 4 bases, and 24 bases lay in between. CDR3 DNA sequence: TGTGCCAGCTCCACGCCAGGCGGCAACCCATTCGGAGAGACCCAGTACTTC. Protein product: CASSTPGGNPFGETQYF. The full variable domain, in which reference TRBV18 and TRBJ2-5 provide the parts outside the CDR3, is NAGVMQNPRHLVRRRGQEARLRCSPMKGHSHVYWYRQLPEEGLKFMVYLQKENIIDESGMPKERFSAEFPKEGPSILRIQQVVRGDSAAYFCASSTPGGNPFGETQYFGPGTRLLVL.

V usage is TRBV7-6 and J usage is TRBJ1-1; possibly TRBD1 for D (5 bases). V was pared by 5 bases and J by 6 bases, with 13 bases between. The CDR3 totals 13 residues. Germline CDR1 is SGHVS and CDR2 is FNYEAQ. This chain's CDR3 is CASSPKRGAEAFF. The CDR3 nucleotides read TGTGCCAGCAGCCCAAAAAGGGGCGCTGAAGCTTTCTTT.

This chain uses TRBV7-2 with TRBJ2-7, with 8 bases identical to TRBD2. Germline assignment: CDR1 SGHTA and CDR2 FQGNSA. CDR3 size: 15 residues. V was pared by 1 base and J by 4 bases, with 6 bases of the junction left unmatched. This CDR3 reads CASSLGIAGTYEQYF. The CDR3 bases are TGTGCCAGCAGCTTAGGAATAGCGGGAACTTACGAGCAGTACTTC.

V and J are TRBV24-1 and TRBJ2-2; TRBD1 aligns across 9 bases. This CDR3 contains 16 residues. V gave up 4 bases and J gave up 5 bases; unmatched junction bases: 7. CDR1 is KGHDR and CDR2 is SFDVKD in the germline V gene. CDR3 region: CATSDSTGGRTGELFF. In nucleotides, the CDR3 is TGTGCCACCAGTGACTCAACAGGGGGCAGAACCGGGGAGCTGTTTTTT.

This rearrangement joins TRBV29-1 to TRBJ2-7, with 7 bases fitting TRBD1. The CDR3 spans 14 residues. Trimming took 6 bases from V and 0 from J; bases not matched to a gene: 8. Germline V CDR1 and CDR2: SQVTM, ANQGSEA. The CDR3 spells CSVMTGYYSYEQYF. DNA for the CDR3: TGCAGCGTGATGACAGGGTATTACTCCTACGAGCAGTACTTC.

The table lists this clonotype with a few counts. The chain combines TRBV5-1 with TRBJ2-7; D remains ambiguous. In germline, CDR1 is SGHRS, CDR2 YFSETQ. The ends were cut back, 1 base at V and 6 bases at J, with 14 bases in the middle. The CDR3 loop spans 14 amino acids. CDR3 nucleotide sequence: TGCGCCAGCAGCTTGTCGGGTTCTGCACCCGAGCAGTACTTC. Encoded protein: CASSLSGSAPEQYF.

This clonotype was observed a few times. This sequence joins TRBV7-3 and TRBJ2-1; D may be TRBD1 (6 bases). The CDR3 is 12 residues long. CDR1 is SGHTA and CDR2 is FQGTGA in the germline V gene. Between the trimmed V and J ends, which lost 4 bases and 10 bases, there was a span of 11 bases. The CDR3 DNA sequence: TGTGCCAGCAGCTCCAGGGGCGGGGAGCAGTTCTTC. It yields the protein CASSSRGGEQFF.

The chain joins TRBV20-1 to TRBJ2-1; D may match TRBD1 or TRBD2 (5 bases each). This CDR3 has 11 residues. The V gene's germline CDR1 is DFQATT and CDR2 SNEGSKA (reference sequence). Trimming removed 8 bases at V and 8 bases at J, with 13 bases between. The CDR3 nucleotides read TGCAGTACCGAGTTGGGGGATGAGCAGTTCTTC. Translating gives CSTELGDEQFF.

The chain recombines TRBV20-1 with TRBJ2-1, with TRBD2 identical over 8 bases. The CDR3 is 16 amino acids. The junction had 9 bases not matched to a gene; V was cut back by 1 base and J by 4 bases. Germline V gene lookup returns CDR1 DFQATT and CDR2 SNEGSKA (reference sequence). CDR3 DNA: TGCAGTGCTAGAGTTCCTAGCGGGCCTAATTACAATGAGCAGTTCTTC. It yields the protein CSARVPSGPNYNEQFF.

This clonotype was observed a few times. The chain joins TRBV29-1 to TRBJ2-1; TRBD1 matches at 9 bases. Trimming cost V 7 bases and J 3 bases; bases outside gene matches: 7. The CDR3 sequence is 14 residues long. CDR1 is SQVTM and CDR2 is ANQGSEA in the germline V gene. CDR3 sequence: CSGRDREFYNEQFF. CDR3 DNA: TGCAGCGGACGGGACAGGGAATTCTACAATGAGCAGTTCTTC.